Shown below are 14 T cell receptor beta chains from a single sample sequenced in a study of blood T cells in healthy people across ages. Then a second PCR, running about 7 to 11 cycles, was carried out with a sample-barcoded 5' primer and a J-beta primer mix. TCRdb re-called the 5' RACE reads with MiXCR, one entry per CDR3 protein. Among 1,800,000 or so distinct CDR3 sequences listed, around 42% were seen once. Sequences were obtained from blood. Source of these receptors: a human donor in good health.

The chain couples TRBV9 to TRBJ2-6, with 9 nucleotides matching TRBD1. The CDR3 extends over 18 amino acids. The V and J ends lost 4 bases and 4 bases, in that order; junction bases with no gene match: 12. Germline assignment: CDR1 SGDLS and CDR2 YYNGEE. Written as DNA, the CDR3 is TGTGCCAGCAGCCCAGACGGGACAGGGATGTCGGGGGCCAACGTCCTGACTTTC. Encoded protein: CASSPDGTGMSGANVLTF.

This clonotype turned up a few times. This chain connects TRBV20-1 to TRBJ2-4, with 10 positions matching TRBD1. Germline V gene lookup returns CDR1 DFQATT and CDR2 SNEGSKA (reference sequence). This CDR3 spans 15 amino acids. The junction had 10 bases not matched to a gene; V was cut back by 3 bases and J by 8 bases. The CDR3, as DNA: TGCAGTGCTAGCGGGCCCTGGGACAGGGGTGACATTCAGTACTTC. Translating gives CSASGPWDRGDIQYF.

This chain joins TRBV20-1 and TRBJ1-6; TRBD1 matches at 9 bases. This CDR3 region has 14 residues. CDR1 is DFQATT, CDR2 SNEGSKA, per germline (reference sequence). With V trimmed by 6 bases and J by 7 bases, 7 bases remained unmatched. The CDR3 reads CSAYGQGRNSPLHF. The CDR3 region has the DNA TGCAGTGCGTACGGACAGGGGAGGAATTCACCCCTCCACTTT.

CDR3 sequence reads: CASSEFFLGSLFDGYTF. The CDR3 region has the DNA TGTGCCAGCAGTGAATTTTTTTTGGGCAGTTTGTTTGATGGCTACACCTTC. This sequence joins TRBV25-1 and TRBJ1-2; no firm D call. V was pared by 1 base and J by 6 bases, with 21 bases between. The germline gives CDR1 MGHDK, CDR2 SYGVNS. The CDR3 contains 17 residues.

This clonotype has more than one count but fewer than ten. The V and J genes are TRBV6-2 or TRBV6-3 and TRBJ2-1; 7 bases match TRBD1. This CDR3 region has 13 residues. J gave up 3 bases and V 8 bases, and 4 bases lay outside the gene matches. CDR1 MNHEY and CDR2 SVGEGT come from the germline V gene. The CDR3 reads CASYGTVYNEQFF. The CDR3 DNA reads TGTGCCAGCTACGGGACAGTCTACAATGAGCAGTTCTTC.

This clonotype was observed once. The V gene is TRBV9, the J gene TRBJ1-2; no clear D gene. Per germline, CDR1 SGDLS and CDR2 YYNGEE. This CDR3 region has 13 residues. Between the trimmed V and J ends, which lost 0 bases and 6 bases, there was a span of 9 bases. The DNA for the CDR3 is TGTGCCAGCAGCGTAGAAGTGGGTGATGGCTACACCTTC. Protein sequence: CASSVEVGDGYTF.

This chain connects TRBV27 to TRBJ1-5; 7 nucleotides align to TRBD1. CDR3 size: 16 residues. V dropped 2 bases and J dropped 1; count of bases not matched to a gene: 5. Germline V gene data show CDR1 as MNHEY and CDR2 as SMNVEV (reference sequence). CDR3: CASSLKGAASNQPQHF. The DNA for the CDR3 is TGTGCCAGCAGTTTAAAGGGGGCGGCGAGCAATCAGCCCCAGCATTTT.

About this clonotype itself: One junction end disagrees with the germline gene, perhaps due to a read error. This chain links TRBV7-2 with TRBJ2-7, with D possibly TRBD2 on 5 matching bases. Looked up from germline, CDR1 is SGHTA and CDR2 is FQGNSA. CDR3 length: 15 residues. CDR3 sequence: CASSLRGEGSYGQYF. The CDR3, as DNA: TGTGCCAGCAGCTTACGAGGCGAGGGCTCCTACGGGCAGTACTTC.

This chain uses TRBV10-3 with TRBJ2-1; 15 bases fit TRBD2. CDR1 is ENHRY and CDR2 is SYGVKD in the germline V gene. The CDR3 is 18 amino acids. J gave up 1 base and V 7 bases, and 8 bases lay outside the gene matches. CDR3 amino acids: CAITPGLAGGGSYNEQFF. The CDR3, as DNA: TGTGCCATCACACCGGGACTAGCGGGGGGCGGATCCTACAATGAGCAGTTCTTC.

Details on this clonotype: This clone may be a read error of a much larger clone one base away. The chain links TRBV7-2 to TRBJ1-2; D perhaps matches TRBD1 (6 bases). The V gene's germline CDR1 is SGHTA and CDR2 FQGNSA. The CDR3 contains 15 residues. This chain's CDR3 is CANSSRERTGLGYTF. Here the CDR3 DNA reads TGTGCCAACAGCTCACGGGAACGTACAGGGTTAGGCTACACCTTC.

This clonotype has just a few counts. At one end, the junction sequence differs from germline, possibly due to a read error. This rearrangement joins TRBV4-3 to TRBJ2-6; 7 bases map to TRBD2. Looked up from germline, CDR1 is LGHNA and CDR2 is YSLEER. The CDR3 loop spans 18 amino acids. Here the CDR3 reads CASSRMYGGSSGANVQTF. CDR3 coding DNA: TGCGCCAGCAGCCGTATGTACGGGGGGAGCTCTGGGGCCAACGTCCAGACTTTC.

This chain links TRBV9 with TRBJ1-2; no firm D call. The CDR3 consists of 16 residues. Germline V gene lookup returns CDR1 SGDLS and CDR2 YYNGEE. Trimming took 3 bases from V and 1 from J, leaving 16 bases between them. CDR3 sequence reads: CASSARTGGYNYGYTF. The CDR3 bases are TGTGCCAGCAGCGCCAGGACCGGTGGCTATAACTATGGCTACACCTTC.

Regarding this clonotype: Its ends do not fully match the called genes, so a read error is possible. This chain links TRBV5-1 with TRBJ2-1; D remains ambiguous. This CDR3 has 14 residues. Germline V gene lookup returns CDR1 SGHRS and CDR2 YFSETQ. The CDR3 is CASSLGSPYNEQFF. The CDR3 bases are TGTGCCAGCAGCTTGGGCTCTCCCTACAATGAGCAGTTCTTC.

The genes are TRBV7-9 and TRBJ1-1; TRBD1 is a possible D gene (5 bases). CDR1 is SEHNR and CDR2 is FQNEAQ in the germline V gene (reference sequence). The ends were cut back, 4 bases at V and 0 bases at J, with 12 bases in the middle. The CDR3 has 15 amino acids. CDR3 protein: CASSYPRALNTEAFF. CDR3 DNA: TGTGCCAGCAGCTACCCCAGGGCCCTGAACACTGAAGCTTTCTTT.